This T cell receptor beta chain was captured by sequencing in a study of CD8 T cells in Susac syndrome. The T cells that were sequenced for TCR beta were CD8+ and CD4+ cells from blood. TEMRA cells were FACS-enriched, unlike CD8+ and CD4+ T cells, which were negatively isolated. Study conclusions and caveats: Individuals included in the TCR sequencing and HLA analysis were acknowledged by the study to be relatively few in number.

Germline-derived CDR1 and CDR2 are MGHRA and YSYEKL. The V and J ends lost 4 bases and 4 bases respectively, with 10 bases between them. This CDR3 has 13 amino acids. A note on this clonotype: Antigen specificity is unknown.

Random-hexamer reverse transcription was applied to roughly 0.5 to 1 ug RNA. Coverage of TCR beta CDR3 amplification by immunoSEQ multiplex PCR extended to 54 Vbeta and 13 Jbeta. A single record per CDR3 protein comes from TCRdb applying MiXCR to the immunoSEQ multiplex PCR reads. The table has a few hundred thousand distinct CDR3 sequences, around 96% seen once; the top ten hold about 0.091%. The V call is TRBV4-1, the J call TRBJ1-1; D is ambiguous. This sequence originates from a human donor with multiple sclerosis. The sample was CD4+ T cells from PBMCs. CDR3 protein: CASSRREGTEAFF. The CDR3 DNA follows: TGCGCCAGCAGCCGGAGGGAGGGCACTGAAGCTTTCTTT.